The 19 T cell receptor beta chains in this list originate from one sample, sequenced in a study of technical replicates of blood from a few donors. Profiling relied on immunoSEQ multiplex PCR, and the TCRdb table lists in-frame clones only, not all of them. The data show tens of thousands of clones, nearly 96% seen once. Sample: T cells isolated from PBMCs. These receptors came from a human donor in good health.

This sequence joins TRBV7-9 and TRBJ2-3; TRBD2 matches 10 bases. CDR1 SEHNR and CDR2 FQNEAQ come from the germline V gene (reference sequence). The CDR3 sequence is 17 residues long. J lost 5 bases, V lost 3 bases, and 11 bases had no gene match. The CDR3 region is CASSFLAGVGSVDTQYF. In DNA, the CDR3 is TGTGCCAGCAGCTTCCTAGCGGGAGTGGGGTCCGTAGATACGCAGTATTTT. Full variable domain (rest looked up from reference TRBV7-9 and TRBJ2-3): DTGVSQNPRHKITKRGQNVTFRCDPISEHNRLYWYRQTLGQGPEFLTYFQNEAQLEKSRLLSDRFSAERPKGSFSTLEIQRTEQGDSAMYLCASSFLAGVGSVDTQYFGPGTRLTVL.

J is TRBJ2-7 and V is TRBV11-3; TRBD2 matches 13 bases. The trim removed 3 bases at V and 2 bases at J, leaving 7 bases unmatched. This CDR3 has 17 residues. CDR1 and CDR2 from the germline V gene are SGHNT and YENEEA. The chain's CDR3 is CASSLAPGLAGPYEQYF. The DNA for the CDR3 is TGTGCCAGCAGCTTGGCACCGGGACTAGCGGGGCCCTACGAGCAGTACTTC.

The DNA of the CDR3 is TGCGCCAGCAGCTTGTTCGGGTTGGGAGACTCCTACGAGCAGTACTTC. The encoded protein is CASSLFGLGDSYEQYF. The chain has TRBV5-1 and TRBJ2-7, with D maybe TRBD2 (5 bases). From germline, CDR1 is SGHRS and CDR2 YFSETQ. The CDR3 covers 16 residues. The germline V and J ends were trimmed by 1 base and 0 bases, with 14 bases remaining between them.

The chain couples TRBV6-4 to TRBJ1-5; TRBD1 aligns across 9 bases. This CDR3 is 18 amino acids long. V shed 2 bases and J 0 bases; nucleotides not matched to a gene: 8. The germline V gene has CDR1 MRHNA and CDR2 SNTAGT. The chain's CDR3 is CASSDPRGTGNSNQPQHF. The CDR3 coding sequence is TGTGCCAGCAGTGACCCGAGAGGGACAGGGAATAGCAATCAGCCCCAGCATTTT.

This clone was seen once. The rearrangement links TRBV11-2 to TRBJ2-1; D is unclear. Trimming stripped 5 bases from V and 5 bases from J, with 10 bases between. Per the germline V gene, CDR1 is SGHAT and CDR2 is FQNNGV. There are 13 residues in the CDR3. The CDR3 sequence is CASSQTRDNEQFF. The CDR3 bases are TGTGCCAGCAGCCAAACACGGGACAATGAGCAGTTCTTC.

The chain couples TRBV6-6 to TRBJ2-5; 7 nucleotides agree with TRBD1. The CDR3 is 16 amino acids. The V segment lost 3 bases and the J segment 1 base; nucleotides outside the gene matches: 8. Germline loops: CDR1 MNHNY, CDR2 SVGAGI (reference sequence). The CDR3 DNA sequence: TGTGCCAGCAGTTATGGGACAGTGGGTGTCCAAGAGACCCAGTACTTC. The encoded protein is CASSYGTVGVQETQYF.

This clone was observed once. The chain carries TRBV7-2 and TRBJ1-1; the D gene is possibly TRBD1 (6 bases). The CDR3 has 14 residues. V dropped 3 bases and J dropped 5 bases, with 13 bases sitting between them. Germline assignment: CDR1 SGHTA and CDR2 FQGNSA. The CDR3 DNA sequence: TGTGCCAGCAGCTTCGCGCCACAGGGAACTGAAGCTTTCTTT. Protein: CASSFAPQGTEAFF.

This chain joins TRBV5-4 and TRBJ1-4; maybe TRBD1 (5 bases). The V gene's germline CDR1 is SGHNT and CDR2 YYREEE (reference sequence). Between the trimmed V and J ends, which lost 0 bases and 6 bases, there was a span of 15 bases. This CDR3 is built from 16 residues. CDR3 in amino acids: CASSLVLGRGDEKLFF. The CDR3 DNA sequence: TGTGCCAGCAGCTTGGTGTTGGGAAGGGGCGATGAAAAACTGTTTTTT.

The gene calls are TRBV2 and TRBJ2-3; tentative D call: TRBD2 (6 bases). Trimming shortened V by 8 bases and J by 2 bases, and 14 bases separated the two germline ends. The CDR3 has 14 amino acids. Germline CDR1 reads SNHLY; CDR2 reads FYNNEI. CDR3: CASCVAGPTDTQYF. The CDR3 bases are TGTGCCAGCTGCGTGGCGGGGCCCACAGATACGCAGTATTTT.

CDR3 residues: CAWSPGSNEQFF. The CDR3 DNA sequence: TGTGCCTGGAGCCCGGGTTCCAATGAGCAGTTCTTC. This rearrangement joins TRBV30 to TRBJ2-1; D remains ambiguous. CDR1 is GTSNPN, CDR2 SVGIG, per germline (reference sequence). The CDR3 spans 12 residues. V lost 3 bases and J lost 6, with 9 bases in between.

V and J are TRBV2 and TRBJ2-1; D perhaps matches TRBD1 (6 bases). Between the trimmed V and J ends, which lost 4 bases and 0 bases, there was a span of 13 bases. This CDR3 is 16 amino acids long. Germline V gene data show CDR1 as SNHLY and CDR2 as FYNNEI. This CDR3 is CASSGKGTSSYNEQFF. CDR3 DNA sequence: TGTGCCAGCAGTGGTAAGGGGACAAGCTCCTACAATGAGCAGTTCTTC. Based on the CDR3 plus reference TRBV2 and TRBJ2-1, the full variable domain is EPEVTQTPSHQVTQMGQEVILRCVPISNHLYFYWYRQILGQKVEFLVSFYNNEISEKSEIFDDQFSVERPDGSNFTLKIRSTKLEDSAMYFCASSGKGTSSYNEQFFGPGTRLTVL.

The CDR3 DNA reads as TGTGCCGGGGGACAGGTGCTGGAGACCCAGTACTTC. This sequence encodes CAGGQVLETQYF. This chain uses TRBV30 with TRBJ2-5; 8 bases agree with TRBD1. The CDR3 covers 12 residues. Trimming cost V 8 bases and J 5 bases; bases outside gene matches: 7. Germline assignment: CDR1 GTSNPN and CDR2 SVGIG (reference sequence).

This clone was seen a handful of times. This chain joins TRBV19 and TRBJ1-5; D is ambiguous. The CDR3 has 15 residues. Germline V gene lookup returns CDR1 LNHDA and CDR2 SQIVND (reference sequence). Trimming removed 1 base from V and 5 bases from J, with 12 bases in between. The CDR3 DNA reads TGTGCCAGTAGTATAGTAGTGGCGGTAGATCAGCCCCAGCATTTT. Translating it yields CASSIVVAVDQPQHF.

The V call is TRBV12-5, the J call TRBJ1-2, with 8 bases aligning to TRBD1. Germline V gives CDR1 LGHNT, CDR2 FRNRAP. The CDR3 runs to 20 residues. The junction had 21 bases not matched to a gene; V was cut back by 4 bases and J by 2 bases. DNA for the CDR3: TGTGCTAGTGGTTCGGGGCTAAAACCAAAACCGGGACAGGAAAACTATGGCTACACCTTC. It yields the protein CASGSGLKPKPGQENYGYTF. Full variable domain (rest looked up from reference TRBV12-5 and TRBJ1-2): DARVTQTPRHKVTEMGQEVTMRCQPILGHNTVFWYRQTMMQGLELLAYFRNRAPLDDSGMPKDRFSAEMPDATLATLKIQPSEPRDSAVYFCASGSGLKPKPGQENYGYTFGSGTRLTVV.

CDR3 DNA: TGTGCCAGCAGTTACCCGGGACAGAAGGAGACCCAGTACTTC. As protein: CASSYPGQKETQYF. The chain carries TRBV6-5 and TRBJ2-5, with 7 bases lining up with TRBD1. Germline CDR1 is MNHEY and CDR2 is SVGAGI. Trimming removed 2 bases from V and 5 bases from J; junction bases left unmatched: 5. The CDR3 totals 14 residues.

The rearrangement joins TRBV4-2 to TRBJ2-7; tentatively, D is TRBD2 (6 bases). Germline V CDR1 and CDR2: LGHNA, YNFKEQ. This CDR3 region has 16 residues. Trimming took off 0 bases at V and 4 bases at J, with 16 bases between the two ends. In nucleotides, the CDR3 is TGTGCCAGCAGCCAAGAGTACCCCGAGCGGGTATACGAGCAGTACTTC. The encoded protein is CASSQEYPERVYEQYF.

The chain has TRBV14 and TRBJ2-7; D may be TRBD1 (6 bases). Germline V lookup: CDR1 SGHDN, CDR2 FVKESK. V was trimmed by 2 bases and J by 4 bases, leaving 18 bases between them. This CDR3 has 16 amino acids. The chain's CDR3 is CASSQTKGHSPYEQYF. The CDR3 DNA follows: TGTGCCAGCAGCCAAACTAAGGGACATTCTCCTTACGAGCAGTACTTC.

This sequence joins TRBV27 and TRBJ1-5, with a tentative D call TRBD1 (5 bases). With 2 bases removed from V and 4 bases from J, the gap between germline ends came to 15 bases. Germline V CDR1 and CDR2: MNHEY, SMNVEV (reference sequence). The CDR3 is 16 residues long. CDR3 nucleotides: TGTGCCAGCAGTTTAAGTCGGGGGGGAATTAATCAGCCCCAGCATTTT. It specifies CASSLSRGGINQPQHF.

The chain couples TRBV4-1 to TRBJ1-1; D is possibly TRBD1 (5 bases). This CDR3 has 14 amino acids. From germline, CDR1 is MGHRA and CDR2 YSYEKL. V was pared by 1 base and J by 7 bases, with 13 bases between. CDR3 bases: TGCGCCAGCAGCCAAGTAGAGGGGAGGGTTGAAGCTTTCTTT. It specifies CASSQVEGRVEAFF.